This note documents a single TCR beta chain sequence. The clone's antigen remains unknown. Base qualities were left out, and no much larger clone turns up one base away. The junction shows trimming of 5 bases on V and 2 bases on J, and the gene matches do not reach 3 bases of it. Inclusive of the bounding cysteine and phenylalanine, the CDR3 is 15 residues long. The CDR3 DNA has 45 bases and is translated from base 1. Looking up the germline V gene yields CDR1 MNHEY and CDR2 SVGAGI. The sample comes from a study of technical replicates of blood from a handful of donors (dated by TCRdb to the late 2010s). The library was made by the immunoSEQ multiplex PCR assay. TCRdb carries this immuneACCESS record with in-frame sequences only. Its versions omit some clonotypes, under half of them owing to an unresolved V gene in the studies checked, with the rest unexplained. The sample table lists around 97,000 clones, approximately 96% of them with a count of one. The top ten clones comprise 0.36% of the sample.

The chain links TRBV6-5 with TRBJ2-6; TRBD1 lines up with 7 middle nucleotides. This TCR was sampled from a human donor in good health. Input material: T cells isolated from PBMCs. The CDR3 region: CASSLDRAGANVLTF. The DNA sequence is as follows: TGTGCCAGCAGTCTAGACAGGGCTGGGGCCAACGTCCTGACTTTC.